The clone carrying this TCR beta chain was counted only a few times. The antigen is undetermined. TCR beta CDR3 region amplification was performed from RNA transcripts. HTBI primers were used for first-round RT-PCR of the TCR CDR3. Each CDR3 protein gets one entry after TCRdb re-called the multiplex PCR reads with MiXCR. Here the sample spans about 590,000 distinct CDR3 sequences, 15% to 18% being singletons. If no ophthalmopathy progression occurred within 18 months, Graves' hyperthyroidism was stable. Out of around 10 ml of fresh peripheral blood came the PBMCs. J was trimmed by 3 bases and V by 7 bases; bases with no gene match: 11. CDR3 length equals 14 residues. Germline-derived CDR1 and CDR2 are GTSNPN and SVGIG (reference sequence). The data originate from a study of T cells in Graves' hyperthyroidism and ophthalmopathy. Study-wide results and caveats: Using 13 V-J features, a model discriminated ophthalmopathy from stable hyperthyroidism. Blood also showed most of the thyroid clonotypes that were expanded above 0.001.

The receptor was derived from a woman aged 25 to 39 with Graves' hyperthyroidism. Sequencing input: blood. The chain uses TRBV30 and TRBJ1-2, with 7 bases lining up with TRBD1. The CDR3 nucleotides read TGTGCCTCCGGGGCGTCAGGGGGACACTATGGCTACACCTTC. Its translation is CASGASGGHYGYTF.